The present TCR beta chain was sequenced within a study of blood T cells in healthy people across ages. This CDR3 contains 19 residues. After removal of 6 bases from V and 0 bases from J, the junction contained 18 bases not matched to a gene. The authors ran a second PCR of roughly 6 to 11 cycles using a sample-barcoded 5' primer and a J-beta primer mix. TCRdb itself ran the 5' RACE reads through MiXCR, one entry per CDR3 protein. The sample lists roughly 1,500,000 distinct CDR3 sequences, around two fifths occurring once. The sample was blood. V is TRBV12-3 or TRBV12-4 and J is TRBJ1-2; 8 nucleotides align to TRBD1. This receptor was obtained from a woman aged 18 to 35 in good health. The chain's CDR3 is CASSGNESDREKANYGYTF. The CDR3 bases are TGTGCCAGCAGCGGGAACGAATCGGACAGGGAAAAAGCTAACTATGGCTACACCTTC.